This TCR beta chain was profiled in a study of blood T cell repertoires in COVID-19. Study as a whole: Researchers got acute and convalescent COVID-19 samples from the United States, Italy and Spain. PBMCs, B-cell-depleted T cells, or T cells provided the cDNA or gDNA that made up the material.

Method: immunoSEQ multiplex PCR; TCRdb's copy keeps in-frame clones and lacks some. Of 110,000 to 150,000 clones listed, roughly 80% are singletons. This clone appeared once. This CDR3 is built from 16 residues. Germline V gene sequence: CDR1 MDHEN, CDR2 SYDVKM. V lost 5 bases and J lost 4; bases outside the gene matches: 11. Participants were aged roughly 18 to 89 years, lived in over 20 US areas, and enrolled virtually. Participants' own reports of clinical history determined their cohort assignment. The J gene is TRBJ1-3, the V gene TRBV28, with 7 bases identical to TRBD1. This TCR derives from a woman aged 45-65 years who had recovered from COVID-19. Input material: PBMCs or T cells enriched from blood (not recorded which). The CDR3, as DNA: TGTGCCAGCAGTCCACCGGACAGGATCATGGGAAACACCATATATTTT. Amino acids: CASSPPDRIMGNTIYF.